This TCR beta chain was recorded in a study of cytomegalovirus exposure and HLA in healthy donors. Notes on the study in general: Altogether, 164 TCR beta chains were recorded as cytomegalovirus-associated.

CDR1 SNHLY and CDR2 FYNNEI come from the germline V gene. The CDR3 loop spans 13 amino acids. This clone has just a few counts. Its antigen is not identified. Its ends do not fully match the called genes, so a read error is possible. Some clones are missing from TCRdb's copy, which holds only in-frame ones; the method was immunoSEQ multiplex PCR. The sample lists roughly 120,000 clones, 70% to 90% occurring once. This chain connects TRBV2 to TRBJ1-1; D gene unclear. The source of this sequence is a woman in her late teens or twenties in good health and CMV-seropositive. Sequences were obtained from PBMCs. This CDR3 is CASNESPRTEAFF. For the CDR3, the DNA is TGTGCCAGCAATGAATCCCCGAGAACTGAAGCTTTCTTT.